The rows below give T cell receptor beta chains drawn from one sample of a study of T cell repertoires in cytomegalovirus infection. TCRdb re-called the reads through MiXCR, storing one row per CDR3 protein. The table has hundreds of thousands of distinct CDR3 sequences, about 11% seen once. Sequencing was performed on PBMCs. These receptors came from a human donor in good health (CMV status not recorded). Some clones in this sample may be carry-over from other donors' samples. Each CDR3 is given without its conserved first and last residue. Fields, in order: V gene, J gene, CDR3 protein.

V gene: TRBV19; J gene: TRBJ1-1; CDR3 protein: ASSIRTGPGDVLAF
V gene: TRBV5-6; J gene: TRBJ2-7; CDR3 protein: ASSYRAALRGQY
V gene: TRBV3-1; J gene: TRBJ2-3; CDR3 protein: ASSQDRPSGSGTDTQY
V gene: TRBV18; J gene: TRBJ1-3; CDR3 protein: ASNTESSGNTIY
V gene: TRBV12-3/TRBV12-4; J gene: TRBJ1-1; CDR3 protein: ASSGTHEDTEAF
V gene: TRBV19; J gene: TRBJ1-1; CDR3 protein: ASTLRNTVAF
V gene: TRBV20-1; J gene: TRBJ2-7; CDR3 protein: SASLGTHEQY
V gene: TRBV19; J gene: TRBJ2-3; CDR3 protein: ASTLAGESDTQY
V gene: TRBV7-3; J gene: TRBJ2-3; CDR3 protein: ASSSGTYYTDTQY
V gene: TRBV20-1; J gene: TRBJ2-5; CDR3 protein: SARETRLGTGQETQY
V gene: TRBV20-1; J gene: TRBJ1-2; CDR3 protein: SARTPTGQGSGGYT
V gene: TRBV19; J gene: TRBJ2-7; CDR3 protein: ASSIRGASYEQY
V gene: TRBV25-1; J gene: TRBJ1-1; CDR3 protein: ASSDPQIRAF
V gene: TRBV2; J gene: TRBJ1-5; CDR3 protein: ASSDGTSRGGQPQH
V gene: TRBV6-1; J gene: TRBJ2-1; CDR3 protein: ASSRPTRAWGVRVEQF
V gene: TRBV29-1; J gene: TRBJ1-5; CDR3 protein: SVSENRNQPQH
V gene: TRBV20-1; J gene: TRBJ2-2; CDR3 protein: SASRSTGELF
V gene: TRBV12-3/TRBV12-4; J gene: TRBJ1-1; CDR3 protein: ASRIIDRAEAF
V gene: TRBV7-8; J gene: TRBJ1-2; CDR3 protein: ASSLAGVEAGYT
V gene: TRBV24-1; J gene: TRBJ2-1; CDR3 protein: ATSDFGRGNYNEQF
V gene: TRBV7-6; J gene: TRBJ2-1; CDR3 protein: ASSLAFSGGTYNEQF
V gene: TRBV7-2; J gene: TRBJ2-3; CDR3 protein: ASSPTGTITDTQY
V gene: TRBV27; J gene: TRBJ1-1; CDR3 protein: ASSGQGRHTEAF
V gene: TRBV5-8; J gene: TRBJ1-5; CDR3 protein: ASSFRSTLSQPQH
V gene: TRBV7-8; J gene: TRBJ2-3; CDR3 protein: ASSSDTSGRAPDTQY
V gene: TRBV27; J gene: TRBJ2-1; CDR3 protein: ASSPSPGQRGYNEQF
V gene: TRBV12-3/TRBV12-4; J gene: TRBJ1-1; CDR3 protein: ASSFGQGAEAF
V gene: TRBV20-1; J gene: TRBJ2-3; CDR3 protein: SASSYTPDTDTQY
V gene: TRBV7-2; J gene: TRBJ1-5; CDR3 protein: ASSVTGGFNQPQH
V gene: TRBV6-6; J gene: TRBJ1-2; CDR3 protein: ASSYSGDRDDYGYT
V gene: TRBV7-8; J gene: TRBJ2-7; CDR3 protein: ASAISASGIPYEQY
V gene: TRBV20-1; J gene: TRBJ1-4; CDR3 protein: SARDQGQGDEKLF
V gene: TRBV9; J gene: TRBJ1-2; CDR3 protein: ASSGRTGKGGSYGYT
V gene: TRBV19; J gene: TRBJ1-1; CDR3 protein: ASSPPNTEAF
V gene: TRBV24-1; J gene: TRBJ2-2; CDR3 protein: ATSDPGLRGFTGELF
V gene: TRBV4-1; J gene: TRBJ1-4; CDR3 protein: ASFGHGKETNEKLF
V gene: TRBV15; J gene: TRBJ1-3; CDR3 protein: ATKDREGNTIY
V gene: TRBV2; J gene: TRBJ1-6; CDR3 protein: ASSDRGGNSPLH
V gene: TRBV7-6; J gene: TRBJ1-1; CDR3 protein: ASSFFSGQGNTEAF
V gene: TRBV18; J gene: TRBJ1-4; CDR3 protein: ASSPRDRGTNEKLF
V gene: TRBV7-2; J gene: TRBJ2-1; CDR3 protein: ASSPPGLAGGNEQF